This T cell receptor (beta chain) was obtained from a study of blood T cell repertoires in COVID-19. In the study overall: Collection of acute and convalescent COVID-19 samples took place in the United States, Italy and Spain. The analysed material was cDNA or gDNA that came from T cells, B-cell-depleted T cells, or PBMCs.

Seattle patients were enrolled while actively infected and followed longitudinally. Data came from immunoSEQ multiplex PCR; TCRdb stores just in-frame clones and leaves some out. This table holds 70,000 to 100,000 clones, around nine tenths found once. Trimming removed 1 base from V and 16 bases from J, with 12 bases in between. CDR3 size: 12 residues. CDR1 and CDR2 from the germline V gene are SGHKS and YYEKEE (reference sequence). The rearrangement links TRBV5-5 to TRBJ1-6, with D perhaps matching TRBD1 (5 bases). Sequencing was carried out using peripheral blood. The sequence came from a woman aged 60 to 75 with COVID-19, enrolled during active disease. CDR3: CASSLPGLELHF. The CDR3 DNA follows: TGTGCCAGCAGCTTGCCAGGGCTGGAACTCCACTTT.